The 29 T cell receptor beta chains reported below all come from one sample, sequenced in a study of blood T cell repertoires in COVID-19. Profiled with immunoSEQ multiplex PCR; TCRdb holds only in-frame clones, not every one. The sample consists of 90,000 to 150,000 clones, approximately 87% of them appearing once. The sample was peripheral blood. The source of these receptors is a man in his sixties or seventies who had recovered from COVID-19.

The rearrangement joins TRBV11-2 to TRBJ2-7, with 11 bases fitting TRBD1. V dropped 5 bases and J dropped 2; count of bases not matched to a gene: 8. The CDR3 runs 16 residues. Per germline, CDR1 SGHAT and CDR2 FQNNGV. The CDR3 DNA reads TGTGCCAGCAGCCCCCTCCCGGGACAGGGGGCCTACGAGCAGTACTTC. This codes for CASSPLPGQGAYEQYF.

The V gene is TRBV6-5, the J gene TRBJ2-7; 12 positions agree with TRBD1. This CDR3 contains 15 residues. V lost 7 bases and J lost 5; bases outside the gene matches: 9. CDR1 is MNHEY and CDR2 is SVGAGI in the germline V gene. The CDR3 region has the DNA TGTGCCAGCATGCCCGGGTGGGACAGGGGGCACGAGCAGTACTTC. Encoded protein: CASMPGWDRGHEQYF.

The chain links TRBV5-4 to TRBJ2-2; TRBD2 agrees at 8 bases. The CDR3 contains 15 residues. Unmatched junction bases numbered 2, after V lost 1 base and J lost 3 bases. CDR1 and CDR2 from the germline V gene are SGHNT and YYREEE (reference sequence). CDR3 in DNA: TGTGCCAGCAGCTTGATCGGGGGGGACACCGGGGAGCTGTTTTTT. It codes for CASSLIGGDTGELFF.

This clone was found a few times. The rearrangement links TRBV19 to TRBJ1-2; 10 nucleotides match TRBD1. CDR1 LNHDA and CDR2 SQIVND come from the germline V gene (reference sequence). V shed 5 bases, J shed 8 bases, and the junction held 8 bases outside the gene matches. CDR3 size: 14 residues. The CDR3 DNA sequence: TGTGCCAGTAGTGAACGGGACAGGGGCTTCGGCTACACCTTC. It translates to CASSERDRGFGYTF.

The rearrangement links TRBV6-1 to TRBJ2-7; D possibly corresponds to TRBD1 (6 bases). The CDR3 loop spans 15 amino acids. Germline V CDR1 and CDR2: MNHNS, SASEGT. Trimming cost V 0 bases and J 0 bases, with 9 bases left between them. The CDR3 loop reads CASSEALGASYEQYF. CDR3 nucleotide sequence: TGTGCCAGCAGTGAAGCGCTGGGGGCCTCCTACGAGCAGTACTTC.

Only one count was recorded for this clone. This chain uses TRBV24-1 with TRBJ1-2; 7 nucleotides align to TRBD1. Unmatched junction bases numbered 7, after V lost 10 bases and J lost 0 bases. The CDR3 covers 14 residues. The germline V gene encodes CDR1 KGHDR and CDR2 SFDVKD. The CDR3 protein is CATTRQGTNYGYTF. CDR3 sequence (DNA): TGTGCCACTACGAGACAGGGAACTAACTATGGCTACACCTTC.

The V call is TRBV15, the J call TRBJ2-7; D gene uncertain. There are 13 residues in the CDR3. Trimming stripped 0 bases from V and 5 bases from J, with 8 bases between. The germline V gene has CDR1 LNHNV and CDR2 YYDKDF (reference sequence). CDR3 DNA: TGTGCCACCAGCAGAGATCGAGGTCACGAGCAGTACTTC. Translation gives CATSRDRGHEQYF.

The V call is TRBV19, the J call TRBJ1-3; D not resolved. The CDR3 runs 15 residues. The V gene lost 2 bases and the J gene lost 1 base, with 9 bases spanning the gap. CDR1 is LNHDA, CDR2 SQIVND, per germline (reference sequence). DNA of the CDR3: TGTGCCAGTAGTATACAACGCAGGTCTGGAAACACCATATATTTT. Amino acids: CASSIQRRSGNTIYF.

The rearrangement uses TRBV7-2 and TRBJ1-2; TRBD1 agrees at 7 bases. J lost 5 bases, V lost 5 bases, and 8 bases had no gene match. The germline gives CDR1 SGHTA, CDR2 FQGNSA. The CDR3 runs to 14 residues. Here the CDR3 DNA reads TGTGCCAGCAGCATCTCTGGACAGGCATATGGCTACACCTTC. Translating gives CASSISGQAYGYTF.

The V gene is TRBV7-3, the J gene TRBJ2-7, with 7 bases aligning to TRBD1. This CDR3 comprises 17 residues. Trimming removed 5 bases from V and 2 bases from J; junction bases left unmatched: 15. CDR1 and CDR2 from the germline V gene are SGHTA and FQGTGA. The CDR3 coding sequence is TGTGCCAGCAGCCCTCAACCGCCGGGACAGCCACCCTACGAGCAGTACTTC. As protein: CASSPQPPGQPPYEQYF.

This clone was recorded a few times. This chain links TRBV24-1 with TRBJ1-2, with D unclear. This CDR3 comprises 12 residues. In germline, CDR1 is KGHDR, CDR2 SFDVKD. V shed 9 bases and J shed 4 bases, with 11 bases lying between them. The CDR3: CATSAGSYGYTF. In nucleotides, the CDR3 is TGTGCCACCTCGGCAGGATCCTATGGCTACACCTTC.

J is TRBJ1-5 and V is TRBV5-5, with D perhaps matching TRBD1 (6 bases). Per the germline V gene, CDR1 is SGHKS and CDR2 is YYEKEE (reference sequence). The CDR3 spans 14 residues. The V gene lost 0 bases and the J gene lost 7 bases, with 11 bases spanning the gap. CDR3 amino acids: CASSLEGGSQPQHF. The CDR3 coding sequence is TGTGCCAGCAGCTTGGAAGGGGGAAGCCAGCCCCAGCATTTT.

This clone was seen only a few times. The chain carries TRBV2 and TRBJ2-1, with 7 nucleotides matching TRBD1. This CDR3 region has 13 residues. V dropped 6 bases and J dropped 7; count of bases not matched to a gene: 6. Germline values: CDR1 SNHLY, CDR2 FYNNEI. CDR3 sequence: CASRQGWGNEQFF. CDR3 nucleotides: TGTGCCAGCAGACAGGGGTGGGGGAATGAGCAGTTCTTC.

This clone was detected only a few times. This chain joins TRBV5-4 and TRBJ1-1; D gene ambiguous. From germline, CDR1 is SGHNT and CDR2 YYREEE (reference sequence). With 4 bases removed from V and 1 base from J, the gap between germline ends came to 5 bases. CDR3 size: 12 residues. For the CDR3, the DNA is TGTGCCAGCAGCGGCAGGAACACTGAAGCTTTCTTT. Protein: CASSGRNTEAFF. The full variable domain, completed using reference TRBV5-4 and TRBJ1-1, is ETGVTQSPTHLIKTRGQQVTLRCSSQSGHNTVSWYQQALGQGPQFIFQYYREEENGRGNFPPRFSGLQFPNYSSELNVNALELDDSALYLCASSGRNTEAFFGQGTRLTVV.

The rearrangement links TRBV5-8 to TRBJ2-5; TRBD2 agrees at 15 bases. The CDR3 spans 16 residues. Germline V gene sequence: CDR1 SGHTS, CDR2 YDEGEE. Losses at the gene ends were 4 bases for V and 5 bases for J; bases not matched to a gene: 6. The CDR3 sequence: CASSLGLAGGTETQYF. CDR3 nucleotides: TGTGCCAGCAGCCTCGGACTAGCGGGAGGGACGGAGACCCAGTACTTC.

V gene TRBV27 combines with J gene TRBJ1-3, with TRBD1 matching over 8 bases. Germline V gives CDR1 MNHEY, CDR2 SMNVEV (reference sequence). V lost 6 bases and J lost 1; bases outside the gene matches: 5. The CDR3 has 15 residues. The CDR3 is CASRAGGESGNTIYF. CDR3 DNA sequence: TGTGCCAGCAGAGCAGGGGGCGAGTCTGGAAACACCATATATTTT.

The chain couples TRBV1 to TRBJ1-3. TRBV1 has pseudogene status. This CDR3 has 15 amino acids. CDR3 in amino acids: CTSSCRGDSGNTIYF. In DNA form, the CDR3 reads TGCACCAGCAGCTGCCGGGGGGACTCTGGAAACACCATATATTTT.

The J gene is TRBJ2-3, the V gene TRBV28; the D is unclear. The CDR3 sequence is 13 residues long. CDR1 is MDHEN, CDR2 SYDVKM, per germline. V shed 7 bases and J shed 1 base, with 9 bases lying between them. This chain's CDR3 is CASKLRGTDTQYF. The CDR3 DNA follows: TGTGCCAGCAAACTACGGGGCACAGATACGCAGTATTTT.

This clone was counted a single time. The chain's CDR3 is CASSYDRGNQPQHF. CDR3 DNA sequence: TGTGCCAGCAGCTACGACAGGGGCAATCAGCCCCAGCATTTT. V is TRBV7-2 and J is TRBJ1-5, with TRBD1 matching 7 bases. In germline, CDR1 is SGHTA, CDR2 FQGNSA. J gave up 2 bases and V 4 bases, and 2 bases lay outside the gene matches. This CDR3 is built from 14 residues.

The CDR3 loop reads CASSLGPQGENTIYF. CDR3 in DNA: TGCGCCAGCAGTCTCGGCCCCCAGGGGGAAAACACCATATATTTT. The chain has TRBV5-1 and TRBJ1-3; 7 bases are a match to TRBD1. The CDR3 covers 15 residues. The germline CDR1 and CDR2 sequences are SGHRS and YFSETQ. The J segment lost 6 bases and the V segment lost 5 bases, leaving 11 bases of the junction unmatched.

The rearrangement uses TRBV30 and TRBJ2-7; D possibly corresponds to TRBD1 (5 bases). The ends were cut back, 1 base at V and 1 base at J, with 8 bases in the middle. Germline V gene lookup returns CDR1 GTSNPN and CDR2 SVGIG (reference sequence). CDR3 size: 13 residues. For the CDR3, the DNA is TGTGCCTGGAGTGAAAGGGGTTCCTACGAGCAGTACTTC. It encodes CAWSERGSYEQYF.

The chain links TRBV15 to TRBJ1-2; 9 nucleotides align to TRBD1. The CDR3 runs to 15 residues. V was pared by 0 bases and J by 3 bases, with 2 bases of the junction left unmatched. Germline CDR1 LNHNV, CDR2 YYDKDF (reference sequence). This CDR3 is CATSREGTGYYGYTF. The CDR3 nucleotides are TGTGCCACCAGCAGAGAAGGGACAGGGTACTATGGCTACACCTTC.

The chain employs TRBV3-1 (or the pseudogene TRBV3-2) and TRBJ1-2, with D hard to call. Deletions cut 0 bases from V and 4 bases from J, with 9 bases between. The CDR3 length is 14 residues. The V gene's germline CDR1 is LGHDT and CDR2 YNNKEL (reference sequence). The CDR3 DNA follows: TGTGCCAGCAGCCAAGATCTGACTTCCTATGGCTACACCTTC. It specifies CASSQDLTSYGYTF.

This clone was seen a handful of times. This chain joins TRBV2 and TRBJ1-5; D perhaps matches TRBD1 (5 bases). Germline V gene data show CDR1 as SNHLY and CDR2 as FYNNEI. Trimming took off 4 bases at V and 0 bases at J, with 7 bases between the two ends. The CDR3 is made up of 14 amino acids. The CDR3 DNA reads as TGTGCCAGCAGTGGACAGTTTAGCAATCAGCCCCAGCATTTT. Translating gives CASSGQFSNQPQHF.

The V call is TRBV5-1, the J call TRBJ2-3; 7 nucleotides agree with TRBD2. Germline V gene data show CDR1 as SGHRS and CDR2 as YFSETQ. Trimming removed 1 base from V and 4 bases from J; junction bases left unmatched: 6. The CDR3 contains 15 residues. The chain's CDR3 is CASSLYSGVSDTQYF. For the CDR3, the DNA is TGCGCCAGCAGCTTGTACAGCGGGGTGTCAGATACGCAGTATTTT.

V and J are TRBV2 and TRBJ2-5; TRBD2 might be the D (5 bases). Germline values: CDR1 SNHLY, CDR2 FYNNEI. V was shortened by 0 bases and J by 4 bases, with 12 bases between the two germline ends. The CDR3 length is 15 residues. The CDR3 DNA reads as TGTGCCAGCAGTGAAGCCCTAGCCTACCGAGAGACCCAGTACTTC. Its translation: CASSEALAYRETQYF.

The rearrangement uses TRBV30 and TRBJ2-2; D gene unclear. Germline lookup yields CDR1 GTSNPN and CDR2 SVGIG (reference sequence). Trimming shortened V by 0 bases and J by 4 bases, and 12 bases separated the two germline ends. This CDR3 spans 15 amino acids. The CDR3 nucleotides read TGTGCCTGGAGTGTAGTATCGGTTAGCACCGGGGAGCTGTTTTTT. Residues: CAWSVVSVSTGELFF.

The CDR3 sequence: CASSPPTGPTDTQYF. CDR3 in DNA: TGTGCCAGCAGTCCGCCGACAGGGCCCACAGATACGCAGTATTTT. V is TRBV28 and J is TRBJ2-3, with 7 bases that match TRBD1. This CDR3 has 15 residues. Germline CDR1 MDHEN, CDR2 SYDVKM. Trimming at V came to 5 bases and at J to 2 bases, leaving 7 bases not matched to a gene.

This rearrangement joins TRBV6-5 to TRBJ2-1; 8 positions agree with TRBD2. The length of the CDR3 is 15 residues. Germline values: CDR1 MNHEY, CDR2 SVGAGI. V dropped 4 bases and J dropped 0; count of bases not matched to a gene: 2. CDR3 residues: CASSLAGPSYNEQFF. The CDR3, as DNA: TGTGCCAGCAGTTTAGCGGGGCCCTCCTACAATGAGCAGTTCTTC.